The 20 T cell receptor beta chains reported below all come from one sample, sequenced in a study of blood T cell repertoires in COVID-19. Using immunoSEQ multiplex PCR, the repertoire was profiled, and TCRdb retains in-frame clones only, with some absent. The sample has some 170,000 clones; approximately 80% are singletons. The material sequenced was PBMCs or T cells enriched from blood (not recorded which). Receptors originate from a man aged 40-49 years who had recovered from COVID-19.

V is TRBV19 and J is TRBJ1-6, with a weak D call TRBD1 (5 bases). Trimming left V 5 bases short and J 7 bases short, with 9 bases between. The germline V gene has CDR1 LNHDA and CDR2 SQIVND (reference sequence). The CDR3 runs to 13 residues. CDR3 nucleotide sequence: TGTGCCAGTAGTCAGGGAAACAATTCACCCCTCCACTTT. This encodes CASSQGNNSPLHF.

The chain joins TRBV5-1 to TRBJ1-2, with D unresolved. The CDR3 has 13 residues. In germline, CDR1 is SGHRS, CDR2 YFSETQ. Trimming took 3 bases from V and 8 from J, leaving 14 bases between them. The CDR3 reads CASSSDSPLGYTF. CDR3 in DNA: TGCGCCAGCAGCTCCGACTCACCCCTAGGCTACACCTTC. The full variable domain, in which reference TRBV5-1 and TRBJ1-2 provide the parts outside the CDR3, is KAGVTQTPRYLIKTRGQQVTLSCSPISGHRSVSWYQQTPGQGLQFLFEYFSETQRNKGNFPGRFSGRQFSNSRSEMNVSTLELGDSALYLCASSSDSPLGYTFGSGTRLTVV.

The chain uses TRBV5-1 and TRBJ2-7; TRBD1 agrees at 9 bases. Unmatched junction bases numbered 6, after V lost 5 bases and J lost 3 bases. The CDR3 has 14 residues. Germline-derived CDR1 and CDR2 are SGHRS and YFSETQ. Here the CDR3 reads CASRIQGAGYEQYF. CDR3 DNA: TGCGCCAGCAGAATACAGGGGGCCGGCTACGAGCAGTACTTC.

The chain combines TRBV11-2 with TRBJ2-5; 8 bases align to TRBD2. The germline gives CDR1 SGHAT, CDR2 FQNNGV. The J segment lost 5 bases and the V segment lost 2 bases, leaving 10 bases of the junction unmatched. The CDR3 is made up of 16 amino acids. The CDR3 spells CASSLLAGLVPETQYF. CDR3 DNA: TGTGCCAGCAGCTTACTCGCGGGACTAGTCCCCGAGACCCAGTACTTC.

This clone was seen only once. The chain links TRBV4-1 to TRBJ1-1, with D tentatively TRBD1 (5 bases). This CDR3 contains 12 residues. CDR1 MGHRA and CDR2 YSYEKL come from the germline V gene. The germline V and J ends were trimmed by 6 bases and 4 bases, with 9 bases remaining between them. This chain's CDR3 is CASSQGPTEAFF. The CDR3 DNA follows: TGCGCCAGCAGTCAGGGTCCCACTGAAGCTTTCTTT.

This clone has a single count. J is TRBJ1-2 and V is TRBV30; 9 nucleotides match TRBD1. Germline CDR1 and CDR2: GTSNPN and SVGIG (reference sequence). The CDR3 length is 14 residues. The junction had 11 bases not matched to a gene; V was cut back by 4 bases and J by 8 bases. In nucleotides, the CDR3 is TGTGCCTGGAACCCCGACAGGGGGGAAAGAGGCTACACCTTC. It codes for CAWNPDRGERGYTF.

This chain joins TRBV7-2 and TRBJ2-3, with a possible D match to TRBD1 (5 bases). The germline V and J ends were trimmed by 5 bases and 6 bases, with 12 bases remaining between them. Germline V gene sequence: CDR1 SGHTA, CDR2 FQGNSA. The CDR3 contains 13 residues. CDR3 nucleotide sequence: TGTGCCAGCAGCCCAAGGGGATGGGATACGCAGTATTTT. It yields the protein CASSPRGWDTQYF. Drawing the rest from reference TRBV7-2 and TRBJ2-3, the complete variable domain is GAGVSQSPSNKVTEKGKDVELRCDPISGHTALYWYRQSLGQGLEFLIYFQGNSAPDKSGLPSDRFSAERTGGSVSTLTIQRTQQEDSAVYLCASSPRGWDTQYFGPGTRLTVL.

The rearrangement links TRBV7-6 to TRBJ2-1; 10 bases align to TRBD2. J lost 3 bases, V lost 3 bases, and 8 bases had no gene match. Germline V gives CDR1 SGHVS, CDR2 FNYEAQ. The CDR3 totals 17 residues. CDR3 nucleotides: TGTGCCAGCAGCTTTATCTCCGGACTAGCGGACTACAATGAGCAGTTCTTC. Amino acids: CASSFISGLADYNEQFF.

This clone showed up just a few times. This chain uses TRBV29-1 with TRBJ2-1; D ambiguous. V was pared by 4 bases and J by 4 bases, with 8 bases between. The CDR3 covers 12 residues. Per the germline V gene, CDR1 is SQVTM and CDR2 is ANQGSEA. CDR3 in DNA: TGCAGCGTTGTACCAGGTTACAATGAGCAGTTCTTC. It codes for CSVVPGYNEQFF.

The J gene is TRBJ2-5, the V gene TRBV2; 8 bases align to TRBD1. Germline V CDR1 and CDR2: SNHLY, FYNNEI. After removal of 7 bases from V and 5 bases from J, the junction contained 6 bases not matched to a gene. The CDR3 has 13 residues. The CDR3 DNA follows: TGTGCCAGCACCGGGACAGGTTACGAGACCCAGTACTTC. Translation gives CASTGTGYETQYF.

This clone was seen a few times. The rearrangement joins TRBV30 to TRBJ1-5; D perhaps matches TRBD1 (6 bases). The CDR3 totals 14 residues. The germline CDR1 and CDR2 sequences are GTSNPN and SVGIG (reference sequence). Between the trimmed V and J ends, which lost 2 bases and 2 bases, there was a span of 10 bases. This chain's CDR3 is CAWSRRGGNQPQHF. CDR3 nucleotides: TGTGCCTGGAGTCGCAGGGGTGGCAATCAGCCCCAGCATTTT.

The rearrangement joins TRBV10-3 to TRBJ2-7; D remains unclear. The CDR3 length is 11 residues. CDR1 and CDR2 from the germline V gene are ENHRY and SYGVKD. The V end lost 5 bases, the J end lost 9 bases, and 11 bases lay between the germline ends. As DNA, the CDR3 is TGTGCCATCAGTCACCCCTCGGGGCAGTACGTC. Encoded protein: CAISHPSGQYV.

The chain is built from TRBV2 and TRBJ2-5; 9 bases align to TRBD2. The V gene end was trimmed by 4 bases and the J gene end by 0 bases; junction bases not matched to a gene: 12. The CDR3 spans 18 residues. Germline CDR1 reads SNHLY; CDR2 reads FYNNEI. The CDR3 loop is CASSGVGLAGLYQETQYF. CDR3 DNA: TGTGCCAGCAGTGGGGTTGGCCTAGCGGGGCTGTACCAAGAGACCCAGTACTTC.

With respect to this clone: Different DNA sequences within this sample yield the same CDR3. The chain employs TRBV19 and TRBJ1-5; 7 nucleotides agree with TRBD1. Germline values: CDR1 LNHDA, CDR2 SQIVND (reference sequence). V lost 4 bases to trimming and J lost 1 base; unmatched junction nucleotides: 1. CDR3 length: 14 amino acids. The CDR3 DNA follows: TGTGCCAGTAGTACGACAGGGAGCAATCAGCCCCAGCATTTT. Translating gives CASSTTGSNQPQHF.

The gene calls are TRBV24-1 and TRBJ2-5; TRBD1 agrees at 10 bases. The CDR3 runs 17 residues. The V segment lost 7 bases and the J segment 3 bases; nucleotides outside the gene matches: 13. Germline V CDR1 and CDR2: KGHDR, SFDVKD. CDR3 coding DNA: TGTGCCACCAGGGACAACATCCGGGACAGGGGAGAAGAGACCCAGTACTTC. As protein: CATRDNIRDRGEETQYF.

The rearrangement links TRBV7-9 to TRBJ1-4; D uncertain. The CDR3 totals 15 residues. Germline assignment: CDR1 SEHNR and CDR2 FQNEAQ (reference sequence). V was clipped by 0 bases and J by 7 bases, with 12 bases between them. The CDR3 bases are TGTGCCAGCAGCTTAGCAGGACCCGGGAGTGAAAAACTGTTTTTT. This codes for CASSLAGPGSEKLFF.

This chain links TRBV19 with TRBJ2-3, with 15 bases identical to TRBD2. Germline values: CDR1 LNHDA, CDR2 SQIVND (reference sequence). The junction had 19 bases not matched to a gene; V was cut back by 7 bases and J by 5 bases. This CDR3 region has 20 residues. CDR3 protein: CASTSAGLAGGPGFQDTQYF. DNA for the CDR3: TGTGCCAGTACCTCGGCCGGACTAGCGGGGGGGCCGGGGTTCCAAGATACGCAGTATTTT.

The chain links TRBV6-5 to TRBJ1-6; TRBD1 matches at 8 bases. The CDR3 runs to 14 residues. Germline CDR1 reads MNHEY; CDR2 reads SVGAGI. V was clipped by 5 bases and J by 13 bases; unmatched bases: 10. In DNA, the CDR3 is TGTGCCAGCAGTAAGGACAGGGACGGTTGGCCCCTCCACTTT. Amino acids: CASSKDRDGWPLHF.

V is TRBV5-1 and J is TRBJ1-1; tentatively, D is TRBD1 (6 bases). The germline CDR1 and CDR2 sequences are SGHRS and YFSETQ. Trimming pared 6 bases from V and 2 bases from J, leaving 17 bases between. CDR3 size: 15 residues. CDR3: CASNSQGTDNTEAFF. The CDR3 bases are TGCGCCAGCAACTCCCAGGGGACGGACAACACTGAAGCTTTCTTT.

This rearrangement joins TRBV7-8 to TRBJ2-4; 12 positions match TRBD2. Germline V CDR1 and CDR2: SGHVS, FQNEAQ. Germline trimming cut 5 bases from V and 0 bases from J; bases unmatched to any gene: 26. The CDR3 runs 24 residues. The CDR3 sequence is CASSPPPSGLGTSGSKLAKNIQYF. The CDR3 nucleotides read TGTGCCAGCAGCCCCCCGCCGTCTGGGCTTGGGACTAGCGGGTCGAAACTAGCCAAAAACATTCAGTACTTC.